The entry that follows covers one T cell receptor beta chain sequence. The data belong to a study of shared clonotypes between healthy human individuals. CDR3 length: 14 residues. Trimming removed 7 bases from V and 4 bases from J, with 13 bases in between. Germline V CDR1 and CDR2: SNHLY, FYNNEI. Sequencing was performed with immunoSEQ multiplex PCR; in TCRdb, only in-frame clones are kept and a portion is missing. The table includes millions of clones, 85% to 95% detected once. What was sequenced was naive CD4+ T cells sorted from blood. Specified subset: CD45RA+ positively selected. The rearrangement uses TRBV2 and TRBJ1-4; no firm D call. The sequence came from a young man in good health. CDR3 DNA: TGTGCCAGCACTACGAGACTGGTTAATGAAAAACTGTTTTTT. Translated: CASTTRLVNEKLFF.